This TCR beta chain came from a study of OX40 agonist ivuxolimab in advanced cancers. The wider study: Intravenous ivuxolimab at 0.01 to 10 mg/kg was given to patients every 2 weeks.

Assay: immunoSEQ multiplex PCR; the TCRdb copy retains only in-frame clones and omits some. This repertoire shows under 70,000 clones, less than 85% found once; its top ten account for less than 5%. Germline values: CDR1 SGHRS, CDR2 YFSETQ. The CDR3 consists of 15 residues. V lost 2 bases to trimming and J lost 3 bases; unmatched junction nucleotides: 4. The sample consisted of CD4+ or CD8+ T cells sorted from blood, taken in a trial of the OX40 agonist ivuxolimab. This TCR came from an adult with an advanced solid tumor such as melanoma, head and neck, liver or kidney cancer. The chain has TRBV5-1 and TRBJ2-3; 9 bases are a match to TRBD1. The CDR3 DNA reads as TGCGCCAGCAGCTTTTGGGGACAGGGAACAGATACGCAGTATTTT. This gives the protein CASSFWGQGTDTQYF.